The present entry profiles one T cell receptor beta chain with its context. The data were produced by immunoSEQ multiplex PCR, yet TCRdb's version contains in-frame clones alone and is incomplete. The table has 250,000 to 350,000 clones, about 89% seen once. This record comes from a study of blood T cell repertoires in COVID-19. The V and J ends lost 8 bases and 6 bases respectively, with 11 bases between them. Germline V CDR1 and CDR2: SGHNT, YENEEA. This CDR3 region has 12 residues. The clonotype was recovered from a man aged 25 to 40 with acute or convalescent COVID-19. V and J are TRBV11-3 and TRBJ2-1; possible D gene TRBD1, 5 bases. The sequenced material came from peripheral blood. The CDR3 here is CASANQGNEQFF. The DNA for the CDR3 is TGTGCCAGCGCAAACCAGGGCAATGAGCAGTTCTTC.